Presented here are 17 T cell receptor beta chains from one specimen sequenced in a study of cytomegalovirus exposure and HLA in healthy donors. The PCR had 60 Vbeta and 13 Jbeta primers. Assay: immunoSEQ multiplex PCR; the TCRdb copy retains only in-frame clones and omits some. This sample carries around 44,000 clones, with 5.5% to 7% going to the ten biggest clones. The sequencing input was PBMCs. The receptors come from a male donor in good health and CMV-seropositive.

Written as DNA, the CDR3 is TGTGCCAGCAGTTTACTAGCGGGGGGGAGAAACTCCTACGAGCAGTACTTC. Its translation: CASSLLAGGRNSYEQYF. This chain uses TRBV2 with TRBJ2-7, with 13 nucleotides matching TRBD2. Unmatched junction bases numbered 7, after V lost 5 bases and J lost 0 bases. There are 17 residues in the CDR3. From germline, CDR1 is SNHLY and CDR2 FYNNEI.

V gene TRBV4-2 combines with J gene TRBJ2-7; D is ambiguous. The V and J ends lost 0 bases and 1 base respectively, with 7 bases between them. Germline CDR1 reads LGHNA; CDR2 reads YNFKEQ. There are 14 residues in the CDR3. The chain's CDR3 is CASSQDLTSYEQYF. The CDR3 region has the DNA TGTGCCAGCAGCCAAGATCTTACATCCTACGAGCAGTACTTC.

The chain links TRBV4-1 to TRBJ1-6; 9 bases line up with TRBD1. The trim removed 4 bases at V and 10 bases at J, leaving 11 bases unmatched. Germline CDR1 MGHRA, CDR2 YSYEKL. The CDR3 spans 16 residues. The CDR3 region is CASSPIKQGARSPLHF. CDR3 DNA: TGCGCCAGCAGCCCTATTAAACAGGGGGCAAGGTCACCCCTCCACTTT.

The rearrangement joins TRBV6-1 to TRBJ2-7, with 8 bases lining up with TRBD1. CDR3 length: 14 residues. After removal of 7 bases from V and 2 bases from J, the junction contained 7 bases not matched to a gene. The germline CDR1 and CDR2 sequences are MNHNS and SASEGT. The CDR3 loop is CASIPGQVAYEQYF. The DNA of the CDR3 is TGTGCCAGCATCCCGGGACAGGTCGCCTACGAGCAGTACTTC.

The gene calls are TRBV19 and TRBJ1-5; 9 positions agree with TRBD1. This CDR3 is built from 15 residues. CDR1 and CDR2 (germline): LNHDA, SQIVND (reference sequence). After removal of 5 bases from V and 1 base from J, the junction contained 3 bases not matched to a gene. The CDR3 sequence is CASSWDRVSNQPQHF. CDR3 nucleotides: TGTGCCAGTAGTTGGGACAGGGTGAGCAATCAGCCCCAGCATTTT.

The chain couples TRBV25-1 to TRBJ2-2, with D hard to call. Germline values: CDR1 MGHDK, CDR2 SYGVNS. V was pared by 2 bases and J by 3 bases, with 10 bases between. CDR3 length: 15 residues. DNA of the CDR3: TGTGCCAGCAGTGAAACCACAGTGGACACCGGGGAGCTGTTTTTT. It codes for CASSETTVDTGELFF.

V and J are TRBV7-9 and TRBJ2-1; TRBD2 is a possible D gene (6 bases). V lost 3 bases to trimming and J lost 5 bases, with 14 bases between them. Germline values: CDR1 SEHNR, CDR2 FQNEAQ (reference sequence). The CDR3 has 15 residues. CDR3 residues: CASSLMAGLNNEQFF. The CDR3 DNA reads as TGTGCCAGCAGCTTGATGGCGGGGTTAAACAATGAGCAGTTCTTC.

V is TRBV5-8 and J is TRBJ1-1; D uncertain. CDR3 length: 14 amino acids. V lost 2 bases to trimming and J lost 1 base, with 9 bases between them. Germline-derived CDR1 and CDR2 are SGHTS and YDEGEE. The CDR3 region has the DNA TGTGCCAGCAGCTTTACACGTCGGAACACTGAAGCTTTCTTT. This gives the protein CASSFTRRNTEAFF.

V and J are TRBV27 and TRBJ1-4, with 9 nucleotides matching TRBD1. Germline V gene sequence: CDR1 MNHEY, CDR2 SMNVEV (reference sequence). V trimming: 8 bases; J trimming: 3 bases; junction bases outside the gene matches: 13. This CDR3 contains 17 residues. The CDR3 sequence: CASGLTGGRGPNEKLFF. As DNA, the CDR3 is TGTGCCAGCGGCCTTACAGGGGGCAGGGGACCTAATGAAAAACTGTTTTTT.

This sequence joins TRBV5-6 and TRBJ2-5; tentative D call: TRBD1 (6 bases). The end of the DNA aligns better with TRBJ2-7, so the J call may be wrong. The CDR3 sequence is 14 residues long. Germline V gene lookup returns CDR1 SGHDT and CDR2 YYEEEE. This chain's CDR3 is CASSLGQGFYEQYF. In DNA, the CDR3 is TGTGCCAGCAGCTTGGGGCAGGGGTTCTACGAGCAGTACTTC.

This chain connects TRBV14 to TRBJ1-2; D uncertain. Trimming shortened V by 1 base and J by 2 bases, and 5 bases separated the two germline ends. The CDR3 has 13 residues. CDR1 SGHDN and CDR2 FVKESK come from the germline V gene. CDR3 nucleotides: TGTGCCAGCAGCCAAGGGGCGAACTATGGCTACACCTTC. Translating gives CASSQGANYGYTF.

V is TRBV7-2 and J is TRBJ2-3, with a possible D match to TRBD2 (8 bases). There are 16 residues in the CDR3. Per germline, CDR1 SGHTA and CDR2 FQGNSA. V shed 5 bases and J shed 2 bases, with 17 bases lying between them. The CDR3: CASSQGVAGSTDTQYF. CDR3 DNA sequence: TGTGCCAGCAGCCAGGGGGTAGCGGGGTCCACAGATACGCAGTATTTT.

V is TRBV30 and J is TRBJ1-3; D remains unclear. Germline loops: CDR1 GTSNPN, CDR2 SVGIG (reference sequence). Trimming removed 3 bases at V and 0 bases at J, with 12 bases between. The CDR3 spans 15 residues. CDR3 sequence: CAWSVLGSSGNTIYF. The DNA of the CDR3 is TGTGCCTGGAGCGTACTGGGGAGCTCTGGAAACACCATATATTTT.

V gene TRBV30 combines with J gene TRBJ2-5, with D perhaps TRBD2 (6 bases). Judging by the DNA end, TRBJ2-7 fits better; the J call may be wrong. This CDR3 comprises 15 residues. Per the germline V gene, CDR1 is GTSNPN and CDR2 is SVGIG (reference sequence). CDR3 in amino acids: CAWSAPGGAPYEQYF. The CDR3, as DNA: TGTGCCTGGAGTGCCCCAGGAGGGGCCCCCTACGAGCAGTACTTC.

V usage is TRBV6-5 and J usage is TRBJ2-1; 7 bases fit TRBD1. In germline, CDR1 is MNHEY, CDR2 SVGAGI. The junction had 8 bases not matched to a gene; V was cut back by 1 base and J by 5 bases. This CDR3 contains 16 residues. The CDR3 DNA is TGTGCCAGCAGTTACTTACGACAGGGAACAAACAATGAGCAGTTCTTC. This codes for CASSYLRQGTNNEQFF.

In DNA, the CDR3 is TGTGCCAGCAGCGTTGACCCGGGACTACAAGAGACCCAGTACTTC. This sequence encodes CASSVDPGLQETQYF. The rearrangement uses TRBV11-1 and TRBJ2-5; 7 bases map to TRBD2. With 5 bases clipped from V and 2 bases from J, the junction kept 8 bases outside the gene matches. The CDR3 covers 15 residues. Germline V lookup: CDR1 SGHAT, CDR2 FQDESV (reference sequence). The full variable domain, in which reference TRBV11-1 and TRBJ2-5 provide the parts outside the CDR3, is EAEVAQSPRYKITEKSQAVAFWCDPISGHATLYWYRQILGQGPELLVQFQDESVVDDSQLPKDRFSAERLKGVDSTLKIQPAELGDSAMYLCASSVDPGLQETQYFGPGTRLLVL.

The J gene is TRBJ1-1, the V gene TRBV19; no definite D call. Germline CDR1 and CDR2: LNHDA and SQIVND (reference sequence). The CDR3 is made up of 16 amino acids. With 7 bases removed from V and 0 bases from J, the gap between germline ends came to 18 bases. CDR3 sequence: CASTNRGRTVNTEAFF. The CDR3 DNA reads as TGTGCCAGTACCAACAGAGGGCGAACGGTGAACACTGAAGCTTTCTTT.